The 13 T cell receptor beta chains listed next were all sequenced from one sample in a study of blood T cell repertoires in COVID-19. Produced via immunoSEQ multiplex PCR; TCRdb's table is partial and in-frame only. Here the sample spans about 120,000 clones, 90% being singletons. Sequencing was carried out using peripheral blood. These receptors were taken from a woman in her sixties or seventies with COVID-19, enrolled during active disease.

The chain recombines TRBV7-2 with TRBJ1-1; D remains unclear. Germline lookup yields CDR1 SGHTA and CDR2 FQGNSA. V lost 3 bases, J lost 1 base, and 9 bases lay in between. This CDR3 is built from 14 residues. CDR3: CASSFQVGNTEAFF. The CDR3 DNA reads as TGTGCCAGCAGCTTCCAGGTCGGGAACACTGAAGCTTTCTTT.

The V and J genes are TRBV9 and TRBJ1-1; 8 nucleotides align to TRBD1. The germline V gene has CDR1 SGDLS and CDR2 YYNGEE. The CDR3 contains 16 residues. V gave up 0 bases and J gave up 1 base; unmatched junction bases: 5. The CDR3 here is CASSVGIGTGNTEAFF. Written as DNA, the CDR3 is TGTGCCAGCAGCGTAGGGATCGGGACAGGGAACACTGAAGCTTTCTTT.

This chain connects TRBV4-3 to TRBJ1-6; D unclear. Germline loops: CDR1 LGHNA, CDR2 YSLEER. CDR3 length: 15 residues. Trimming cost V 0 bases and J 3 bases, with 6 bases left between them. The CDR3 DNA reads as TGCGCCAGCAGCCAAGAGGAGTTCTATAATTCACCCCTCCACTTT. Protein: CASSQEEFYNSPLHF.

This clone appeared a single time. This chain uses TRBV7-2 with TRBJ2-1, with TRBD1 matching over 10 bases. The V gene's germline CDR1 is SGHTA and CDR2 FQGNSA. V dropped 3 bases and J dropped 0; count of bases not matched to a gene: 8. The CDR3 is 18 residues long. The CDR3: CASSFADRGAGSYNEQFF. In nucleotides, the CDR3 is TGTGCCAGCAGCTTTGCGGACAGGGGGGCAGGCTCCTACAATGAGCAGTTCTTC. The full variable domain, rest sourced from reference TRBV7-2 and TRBJ2-1, is GAGVSQSPSNKVTEKGKDVELRCDPISGHTALYWYRQSLGQGLEFLIYFQGNSAPDKSGLPSDRFSAERTGGSVSTLTIQRTQQEDSAVYLCASSFADRGAGSYNEQFFGPGTRLTVL.

The chain links TRBV7-9 to TRBJ2-3; 8 bases fit TRBD2. The CDR3 consists of 15 residues. Germline-derived CDR1 and CDR2 are SEHNR and FQNEAQ (reference sequence). V lost 8 bases and J lost 1; bases outside the gene matches: 8. CDR3: CASSYGGAGTDTQYF. The CDR3, as DNA: TGTGCCAGCTCGTACGGGGGGGCTGGCACAGATACGCAGTATTTT.

The V and J genes are TRBV12-3 or TRBV12-4 and TRBJ2-4, with D unresolved. V lost 3 bases and J lost 6, with 9 bases in between. The length of the CDR3 is 13 residues. CDR3: CASSLGSLNIQYF. CDR3 nucleotide sequence: TGTGCCAGCAGTTTGGGCAGCTTAAACATTCAGTACTTC.

With regard to this clone: Other DNA sequences in the same sample also yield this CDR3. The chain uses TRBV30 and TRBJ1-3, with D possibly TRBD1 on 5 matching bases. V lost 0 bases and J lost 1, with 7 bases in between. The CDR3 is 14 residues long. The germline V gene has CDR1 GTSNPN and CDR2 SVGIG (reference sequence). CDR3 sequence: CAWSVRGSGNTIYF. As DNA, the CDR3 is TGTGCCTGGAGTGTAAGGGGTTCTGGAAACACCATATATTTT.

The chain uses TRBV12-3 or TRBV12-4 and TRBJ1-6; the D is unclear. The CDR3 spans 12 residues. Trimming shortened V by 6 bases and J by 5 bases, and 5 bases separated the two germline ends. CDR3 region: CASSSDNSPLHF. The CDR3 nucleotides read TGTGCCAGCAGCTCGGATAATTCACCCCTCCACTTT.

This clone has only a few counts. The CDR3 loop reads CASSLPGANEKLFF. As DNA, the CDR3 is TGTGCCAGCAGTCTCCCCGGAGCTAATGAAAAACTGTTTTTT. The V gene is TRBV2, the J gene TRBJ1-4; D remains unclear. V lost 5 bases to trimming and J lost 3 bases, with 10 bases between them. The CDR3 extends over 14 amino acids. Per germline, CDR1 SNHLY and CDR2 FYNNEI.

The chain couples TRBV29-1 to TRBJ1-3; D is possibly TRBD1 (6 bases). Germline V gene data show CDR1 as SQVTM and CDR2 as ANQGSEA. There are 16 residues in the CDR3. V lost 6 bases and J 0 bases, leaving 18 bases between the germline ends. CDR3 protein: CSVETGTPSSGNTIYF. CDR3 nucleotide sequence: TGCAGCGTGGAAACCGGGACACCTTCCTCTGGAAACACCATATATTTT.

The chain couples TRBV21-1 to TRBJ1-2. TRBV21-1 is labeled a pseudogene. The CDR3 consists of 16 residues. The CDR3 spells CASSKVGRGKNYGYTF. The CDR3 coding sequence is TGTGCCAGCAGCAAAGTTGGGAGGGGTAAGAACTATGGCTACACCTTC.

In its sample, this clone was seen once. J is TRBJ2-7 and V is TRBV11-2; D not certain. In germline, CDR1 is SGHAT, CDR2 FQNNGV. Trimming removed 3 bases at V and 0 bases at J, with 9 bases between. The CDR3 totals 14 residues. The CDR3 DNA reads TGTGCCAGCAGCTTGGAGAGGCACTCCTACGAGCAGTACTTC. Translated, it gives CASSLERHSYEQYF. The full variable domain, with the rest looked up from reference TRBV11-2 and TRBJ2-7, is EAGVAQSPRYKIIEKRQSVAFWCNPISGHATLYWYQQILGQGPKLLIQFQNNGVVDDSQLPKDRFSAERLKGVDSTLKIQPAKLEDSAVYLCASSLERHSYEQYFGPGTRLTVT.

This clone was observed once. The chain recombines TRBV2 with TRBJ1-1; 9 bases align to TRBD1. V gave up 7 bases and J gave up 5 bases; unmatched junction bases: 8. The CDR3 loop spans 14 amino acids. Germline assignment: CDR1 SNHLY and CDR2 FYNNEI. The CDR3 sequence: CASTLTGGSTEAFF. The DNA for the CDR3 is TGTGCCAGCACCTTGACAGGGGGATCTACTGAAGCTTTCTTT. The whole variable domain, filled in from reference TRBV2 and TRBJ1-1, reads EPEVTQTPSHQVTQMGQEVILRCVPISNHLYFYWYRQILGQKVEFLVSFYNNEISEKSEIFDDQFSVERPDGSNFTLKIRSTKLEDSAMYFCASTLTGGSTEAFFGQGTRLTVV.